This is a list of T cell receptor beta chains from one sample in a study of identical twins. One entry per CDR3 protein, called by TCRdb with MiXCR from the 5' RACE reads. The sample lists about 220,000 distinct CDR3 sequences; 7.5% were seen once. These same data were also listed under a study on yellow fever vaccine responses in identical twins.

Sequencing was performed on CD8+ T cells sorted from blood. These receptors were obtained from a woman aged 18-35 years in good health. Both conserved end residues are part of each CDR3. Fields, in order: clone size, J gene, D gene, V gene, CDR3 DNA, CDR3 protein. A D gene is named only where the DNA matches it firmly. Rows give clone size only sometimes, using once, few, many, or a class for an expanded clone.

abundance: NA
j_gene: TRBJ2-1
d_gene: NA
v_gene: TRBV3-1
CDR3nt: TGTGCCAGCAGCCAAGATAGAAGGGCCTCCTACAATGAGCAGTTCTTC
CDR3aa: CASSQDRRASYNEQFF

abundance: many
j_gene: TRBJ1-1
d_gene: NA
v_gene: TRBV12-3/TRBV12-4
CDR3nt: TGTGCCACTGGACACTGGCTGGGGGAAACTGAAGCTTTCTTT
CDR3aa: CATGHWLGETEAFF

abundance: many
j_gene: TRBJ2-3
d_gene: TRBD1
v_gene: TRBV11-2
CDR3nt: TGTGCCAGCAGCTTAGTGGACAGGGGAACAGATACGCAGTATTTT
CDR3aa: CASSLVDRGTDTQYF

abundance: many
j_gene: TRBJ2-3
d_gene: TRBD2
v_gene: TRBV11-2
CDR3nt: TGTGCCAGCAGCTCCACGGGGGGGCGGGAAAGCACAGATACGCAGTATTTT
CDR3aa: CASSSTGGRESTDTQYF

abundance: NA
j_gene: TRBJ2-2
d_gene: TRBD1
v_gene: TRBV27
CDR3nt: TGTGCCAGCAGTTTACAGGGGGATTCAGGGGAGCTGTTTTTT
CDR3aa: CASSLQGDSGELFF

abundance: NA
j_gene: TRBJ2-2
d_gene: NA
v_gene: TRBV12-5
CDR3nt: TGTGCTAGTGGGGACGCGGGGACCGGACACACCAGGGAGCTGTTTTTT
CDR3aa: CASGDAGTGHTRELFF

abundance: NA
j_gene: TRBJ2-1
d_gene: NA
v_gene: TRBV5-1
CDR3nt: TGCGCCAGCAGCTTGGAATTAGGCGATGGGCAGTTCTTC
CDR3aa: CASSLELGDGQFF

abundance: NA
j_gene: TRBJ2-5
d_gene: TRBD2
v_gene: TRBV4-1
CDR3nt: TGCGCCAGCAGCCAACACCTAGCGGGAGCCGGGGAGACCCAGTACTTC
CDR3aa: CASSQHLAGAGETQYF

abundance: NA
j_gene: TRBJ2-1
d_gene: TRBD2
v_gene: TRBV27
CDR3nt: TGTGCCAGCAGTCCCGCGGCGGGAGGAGCATATGAGCAGTTCTTC
CDR3aa: CASSPAAGGAYEQFF

abundance: NA
j_gene: TRBJ2-1
d_gene: NA
v_gene: TRBV20-1
CDR3nt: TGCAGTGCTAGAACGCATGAGCAGTTCTTC
CDR3aa: CSARTHEQFF

abundance: many
j_gene: TRBJ2-1
d_gene: NA
v_gene: TRBV12-3/TRBV12-4
CDR3nt: TGTGCCAGCAGACTCTCCGGGACCTCAGCAAATGAGCAGTTCTTC
CDR3aa: CASRLSGTSANEQFF

abundance: few
j_gene: TRBJ1-1
d_gene: NA
v_gene: TRBV2
CDR3nt: TGTGCCAGCAGGGCCACGGGGAACACTGAAGCTTTCTTT
CDR3aa: CASRATGNTEAFF

abundance: many
j_gene: TRBJ2-7
d_gene: TRBD2
v_gene: TRBV20-1
CDR3nt: TGCAGTGCTAGAGATGGGACTAAAAGCTCCCTGGAGCAGTACTTC
CDR3aa: CSARDGTKSSLEQYF

abundance: many
j_gene: TRBJ2-2
d_gene: TRBD1
v_gene: TRBV15
CDR3nt: TGTGCCACCAGCACCGCTTCCGGGACAGAAAACACCGGGGAGCTGTTTTTT
CDR3aa: CATSTASGTENTGELFF

abundance: NA
j_gene: TRBJ2-1
d_gene: NA
v_gene: TRBV29-1
CDR3nt: TGCAGCGTGCCCCCCTACAATGAGCAGTTCTTC
CDR3aa: CSVPPYNEQFF

abundance: few
j_gene: TRBJ2-3
d_gene: NA
v_gene: TRBV5-5
CDR3nt: TGTGCCAGCAGCTCCCGACAGTTTTGGACAGATACGCAGTATTTT
CDR3aa: CASSSRQFWTDTQYF

abundance: NA
j_gene: TRBJ1-1
d_gene: NA
v_gene: TRBV5-1
CDR3nt: TGCGCCAGCAGAGGGGACGGGTTCGAAGCTTTCTTT
CDR3aa: CASRGDGFEAFF

abundance: many
j_gene: TRBJ2-6
d_gene: TRBD1
v_gene: TRBV4-2
CDR3nt: TGTGCCAGCAGCCACTGGGACAGCGACTCTGGGGCCAACGTCCTGACTTTC
CDR3aa: CASSHWDSDSGANVLTF

abundance: many
j_gene: TRBJ2-1
d_gene: NA
v_gene: TRBV5-1
CDR3nt: TGCGCCAGCAGGGAGTCGGGGAATGAGCAGTTCTTC
CDR3aa: CASRESGNEQFF

abundance: many
j_gene: TRBJ2-1
d_gene: TRBD1
v_gene: TRBV3-1
CDR3nt: TGTGCCAGCAGCCACCGACAGGGCTGGAACAATGAGCAGTTCTTC
CDR3aa: CASSHRQGWNNEQFF

abundance: many
j_gene: TRBJ2-3
d_gene: TRBD2
v_gene: TRBV12-3/TRBV12-4
CDR3nt: TGTGCCAGTGGGACTAGCGGACGCACAGATACGCAGTATTTT
CDR3aa: CASGTSGRTDTQYF

abundance: few
j_gene: TRBJ1-5
d_gene: TRBD1
v_gene: TRBV10-3
CDR3nt: TGTGCCATCAGTGAGACAGGGGGGGCCAATCAGCCCCAGCATTTT
CDR3aa: CAISETGGANQPQHF

abundance: few
j_gene: TRBJ2-1
d_gene: TRBD2
v_gene: TRBV5-6
CDR3nt: TGTGCCAGCAGAATGGGACTAGCGGGGGGGCCGTACAATGAGCAGTTCTTC
CDR3aa: CASRMGLAGGPYNEQFF

abundance: many
j_gene: TRBJ2-2
d_gene: NA
v_gene: TRBV6-5
CDR3nt: TGTGCCAGCAGTTACTGGGGAGTAATCGACAGAACTAACACCGGGGAGCTGTTTTTT
CDR3aa: CASSYWGVIDRTNTGELFF

abundance: NA
j_gene: TRBJ1-1
d_gene: NA
v_gene: TRBV3-1
CDR3nt: TGTGCCAGCAGCCAAGATTCGGGGTCGTGGCTTGACGAAGCTTTCTTT
CDR3aa: CASSQDSGSWLDEAFF

abundance: few
j_gene: TRBJ1-1
d_gene: NA
v_gene: TRBV29-1
CDR3nt: TGCAGCGTTGTGGGGACTGAAGCTTTCTTT
CDR3aa: CSVVGTEAFF

abundance: NA
j_gene: TRBJ2-3
d_gene: NA
v_gene: TRBV11-2
CDR3nt: TGTGCCAGCAGCTTAGCAGGACTTACGCAGTATTTT
CDR3aa: CASSLAGLTQYF

abundance: few
j_gene: TRBJ2-1
d_gene: NA
v_gene: TRBV12-5
CDR3nt: TGTGCTAGTGGTTTAGAATCGCCTGGCGAGTCCTACAATGAGCAGTTCTTC
CDR3aa: CASGLESPGESYNEQFF

abundance: few
j_gene: TRBJ2-1
d_gene: TRBD2
v_gene: TRBV10-3
CDR3nt: TGTGCCATCAGTGTTGGGACTAGCGGGACTGGGGAGCAGTTCTTC
CDR3aa: CAISVGTSGTGEQFF

abundance: NA
j_gene: TRBJ2-5
d_gene: TRBD1
v_gene: TRBV11-2
CDR3nt: TGTGCCAGCAGCGTGTGGACAGGACAAGAGACCCAGTACTTC
CDR3aa: CASSVWTGQETQYF

abundance: NA
j_gene: TRBJ1-4
d_gene: NA
v_gene: TRBV7-9
CDR3nt: TGTGCCAGCAGCCTTGGGGGGGGAAAACTGTTTTTT
CDR3aa: CASSLGGGKLFF

abundance: many
j_gene: TRBJ2-1
d_gene: NA
v_gene: TRBV9
CDR3nt: TGTGCCAGCAGTGAACACCTGAGCTCCTACAATGAGCAGTTCTTC
CDR3aa: CASSEHLSSYNEQFF

abundance: NA
j_gene: TRBJ2-3
d_gene: TRBD1
v_gene: TRBV7-9
CDR3nt: TGTGCCAGCACCTTGTTGTCACAGGGGGCGAAAGATACGCAGTATTTT
CDR3aa: CASTLLSQGAKDTQYF

abundance: many
j_gene: TRBJ2-3
d_gene: NA
v_gene: TRBV11-2
CDR3nt: TGTGCCAGCAGCTCCAGGCCGTTCACAGATACGCAGTATTTT
CDR3aa: CASSSRPFTDTQYF

abundance: NA
j_gene: TRBJ2-7
d_gene: TRBD1
v_gene: TRBV2
CDR3nt: TGTGCCAGCACCGAGGGACAGACCTCCTACGAGCAGTACTTC
CDR3aa: CASTEGQTSYEQYF

abundance: many
j_gene: TRBJ2-1
d_gene: TRBD2
v_gene: TRBV29-1
CDR3nt: TGCAGCGTTCCTCTAGCGGGAGAAAGGGATGAGCAGTTCTTC
CDR3aa: CSVPLAGERDEQFF

abundance: NA
j_gene: TRBJ1-1
d_gene: NA
v_gene: TRBV7-9
CDR3nt: TGTGCCAGCAGCCAAAATCCCGGCCAGGAAGCTTTCTTT
CDR3aa: CASSQNPGQEAFF

abundance: many
j_gene: TRBJ2-1
d_gene: TRBD2
v_gene: TRBV6-4
CDR3nt: TGTGCCAGCAGTGACTTAGCGGGGGACACTCGCAATGAGCAGTTCTTC
CDR3aa: CASSDLAGDTRNEQFF

abundance: many
j_gene: TRBJ2-2
d_gene: NA
v_gene: TRBV5-6
CDR3nt: TGTGCCAGCAGCGCCCCACTGTACGAGCCCGACCATACCGGGGAGCTGTTTTTT
CDR3aa: CASSAPLYEPDHTGELFF

abundance: few
j_gene: TRBJ2-1
d_gene: TRBD1
v_gene: TRBV24-1
CDR3nt: TGTGCCACCAGTGGGACAGGGAAATCTGAGCAGTTCTTC
CDR3aa: CATSGTGKSEQFF

abundance: NA
j_gene: TRBJ1-2
d_gene: TRBD1
v_gene: TRBV20-1
CDR3nt: TGCAGTGCTCATGGGACAGGGGAAATATCAGTTGGCTACACCTTC
CDR3aa: CSAHGTGEISVGYTF

abundance: few
j_gene: TRBJ1-2
d_gene: NA
v_gene: TRBV11-2
CDR3nt: TGTGCCAGCAGCTTAGAGGGGGGCGCCCACTATGGCTACACCTTC
CDR3aa: CASSLEGGAHYGYTF

abundance: NA
j_gene: TRBJ2-1
d_gene: TRBD1
v_gene: TRBV7-9
CDR3nt: TGTGCCAGCAGCCCAGGACAGGGCCCAGGGATCTTC
CDR3aa: CASSPGQGPGIF

abundance: many
j_gene: TRBJ1-1
d_gene: NA
v_gene: TRBV9
CDR3nt: TGTGCCAGCGGGAGTGGCACTGAAGCTTTCTTT
CDR3aa: CASGSGTEAFF

abundance: many
j_gene: TRBJ2-2
d_gene: NA
v_gene: TRBV7-6
CDR3nt: TGTGCCAGCAGCTTCGTGCCCGGGGGTCCAGACGGGGAGCTGTTTTTT
CDR3aa: CASSFVPGGPDGELFF

abundance: few
j_gene: TRBJ1-1
d_gene: NA
v_gene: TRBV12-3/TRBV12-4
CDR3nt: TGTGCCAGCAAGATAACAGGAAAAGCTTTCTTT
CDR3aa: CASKITGKAFF

abundance: many
j_gene: TRBJ1-5
d_gene: NA
v_gene: TRBV2
CDR3nt: TGTGCCAGCAGTGAGGGGTCCGGGGAGCCCCAGCATTTT
CDR3aa: CASSEGSGEPQHF

abundance: NA
j_gene: TRBJ1-5
d_gene: NA
v_gene: TRBV2
CDR3nt: TGTGCCAGCAGTACCGGAGGCGTAAGCAATCAGCCCCAGCATTTT
CDR3aa: CASSTGGVSNQPQHF

abundance: NA
j_gene: TRBJ1-1
d_gene: NA
v_gene: TRBV7-9
CDR3nt: TGTGCCAGCAGCTTAGACCCGTTCATGAACACTGAAGCTTTCTTT
CDR3aa: CASSLDPFMNTEAFF

abundance: NA
j_gene: TRBJ1-1
d_gene: NA
v_gene: TRBV5-1
CDR3nt: TGCGCCAGCAGCGAAGGTACAGGGACTGAAGCTTTCTTT
CDR3aa: CASSEGTGTEAFF

abundance: many
j_gene: TRBJ1-2
d_gene: NA
v_gene: TRBV7-9
CDR3nt: TGTGCCAGCAGCTTAGCAGGACAACTTAACTATGGCTACACCTTC
CDR3aa: CASSLAGQLNYGYTF